Here is one T cell receptor beta chain with its context. This record belongs to a study of regulatory T cells in long-lasting Graves disease. The length of the CDR3 is 15 residues. The V and J ends lost 2 bases and 3 bases respectively, with 14 bases between them. The germline V gene has CDR1 MNHEY and CDR2 SVGEGT. Time point described: persistent/refractory GD, antithyroid drugs over 5 years with positive TRAb. The TCR library was prepared using RNA isolated from PBMCs. To make TCR beta libraries, researchers used iRepertoire HTBI primers and Arm-PCR of CDR3 regions. TCRdb itself ran the multiplex PCR reads through MiXCR, one entry per CDR3 protein. The sample comprises hundreds of thousands of distinct CDR3 sequences, around 20% of which are singletons, and less than 25% rests with the top ten.

This receptor was taken from a female donor with Graves disease. V is TRBV6-2 or TRBV6-3 and J is TRBJ2-7; D is uncertain. This specimen was peripheral blood mononuclear cells (PBMCs), taken when the disease was refractory, from a patient treated with antithyroid drugs. The CDR3 DNA reads TGTGCCAGCAGTTACCTAAGGGTAGTAGACTACGAGCAGTACTTC. Protein sequence: CASSYLRVVDYEQYF.